The TCR beta chain under discussion was sequenced for a study of T-cell memory formation after mild COVID-19. Across the study: The two donors had largely donor-specific TCR clusters. Study-wide results and caveats: CD4+ bias marked clones expanding day 15 to 37, unlike balanced contracting clones. A second wave of clones peaked on day 37, and their SARS-CoV-2 specificity went unconfirmed. Those CD4+ clones that contracted were mainly in CM and EM (CD8+ ones in EMRA).

Germline V gene sequence: CDR1 SGHDN, CDR2 FVKESK. Trimming removed 3 bases at V and 2 bases at J, with 16 bases between. This CDR3 has 16 residues. This clonotype was recorded a few times. The antigen is not known. Each CDR3 protein is one row after TCRdb ran MiXCR on the 5' RACE reads. The data show hundreds of thousands of distinct CDR3 sequences, over 15% seen once. The sample consisted of PBMCs or a T cell subset sorted from them (not recorded which). The rearrangement joins TRBV14 to TRBJ2-5; D gene unclear. The sequence came from an adult woman who had mild COVID-19 (a few samples of this study predate the infection). Cell type and time point are not known. The CDR3 loop is CASSQWVALGQETQYF. CDR3 DNA sequence: TGTGCCAGCAGCCAGTGGGTCGCCCTCGGTCAAGAGACCCAGTACTTC.